A selection of T cell receptor beta chains follows, all from one sample in a study of Ad26.COV2.S vaccination and SARS-CoV-2 variants. Measured with immunoSEQ multiplex PCR; TCRdb has only the in-frame clones, and not every one. The data hold approximately 340,000 clones, with 90% to 95% observed a single time. Sequencing was performed on peripheral blood, taken after recovery from COVID-19. The origin of the receptors is a human donor who had recovered from COVID-19. Both conserved end residues are part of each CDR3. The order of the fields is D gene, J gene, clone size, V gene, CDR3 protein, CDR3 DNA. A D gene is named only where the DNA matches it firmly. Only part of the rows carry a size: once, few, many, or a class if the clone is expanded.

- TRBJ1-5 - TRBV3-1/TRBV3-2 CASSQPRGPQHF TGTGCCAGCAGCCAGCCCCGGGGGCCCCAGCATTTT
TRBD1 TRBJ2-7 - TRBV5-1 CASSFTGTGSYEQYF TGCGCCAGCAGCTTCACCGGGACAGGTAGCTACGAGCAGTACTTC
- TRBJ1-6 - TRBV6-5 CASTGAFNSPLHF TGTGCCAGCACGGGGGCCTTTAATTCACCCCTCCACTTT
- TRBJ2-7 - TRBV2 CASKAGGGVYEQYF TGTGCCAGCAAAGCAGGTGGAGGTGTCTACGAGCAGTACTTC
TRBD2 TRBJ2-7 - TRBV5-4 CASSPGGGGPLSSYEQYF TGTGCCAGCAGCCCGGGGGGCGGGGGGCCTCTCAGCTCCTACGAGCAGTACTTC
TRBD2 TRBJ2-3 - TRBV15 CATSRDRGLAGAADTQYF TGTGCCACCAGCAGAGATAGGGGACTAGCGGGGGCTGCAGATACGCAGTATTTT
- TRBJ2-1 - TRBV29-1 CSGGPYGLRGDEQFF TGCAGCGGGGGCCCTTATGGACTTCGAGGGGATGAGCAGTTCTTC
- TRBJ2-3 once TRBV7-9 CASSPGLESSTDTQYF TGTGCCAGCAGCCCCGGACTGGAATCTAGCACAGATACGCAGTATTTT
TRBD2 TRBJ2-3 - TRBV3-1/TRBV3-2 CASSQDLGELAVDTQYF TGTGCCAGCAGCCAAGATCTGGGCGAACTAGCGGTAGATACGCAGTATTTT
- TRBJ2-7 - TRBV5-1 CASSLSTGRSYEQYF TGCGCCAGCAGCTTGTCCACAGGGCGGTCCTACGAGCAGTACTTC
- TRBJ1-4 - TRBV28 CASSLGHQYATNEKLFF TGTGCCAGCAGTCTGGGACACCAGTATGCAACTAATGAAAAACTGTTTTTT
- TRBJ1-2 - TRBV7-9 CASSLVVNYGYTF TGTGCCAGCAGCTTAGTGGTAAACTATGGCTACACCTTC
TRBD1 TRBJ1-3 - TRBV11-3 CASSSNDRGSGNTIYF TGTGCCAGCAGCTCAAATGACAGGGGTTCTGGAAACACCATATATTTT
TRBD1 TRBJ1-4 - TRBV6-5 CASSRFDRGNEKLFF TGTGCCAGCAGTCGTTTCGACAGGGGCAATGAAAAACTGTTTTTT
TRBD2 TRBJ2-1 - TRBV20-1 CSASRGEIAGFNEQFF TGCAGTGCTAGTAGAGGGGAAATAGCGGGGTTCAATGAGCAGTTCTTC
- TRBJ2-7 - TRBV2 CASRGEGPYEQYF TGTGCCAGCAGGGGTGAGGGGCCCTACGAGCAGTACTTC
TRBD1 TRBJ1-2 - TRBV6-2/TRBV6-3 CASSYNRGTNYGYTF TGTGCCAGCAGTTACAACAGGGGAACTAACTATGGCTACACCTTC
- TRBJ2-3 once TRBV9 CASSGVGTDTQYF TGTGCCAGCAGCGGGGTAGGCACAGATACGCAGTATTTT
- TRBJ2-5 - TRBV6-6 CASSYGGPRQETQYF TGTGCCAGCAGTTATGGGGGACCTAGACAAGAGACCCAGTACTTC
- TRBJ1-1 - TRBV19 CASRSLRGAEAFF TGTGCCAGTAGATCCCTTAGAGGGGCTGAAGCTTTCTTT
- TRBJ2-5 - TRBV27 CASRMGGETQYF TGTGCCAGTAGAATGGGGGGAGAGACCCAGTACTTC
- TRBJ2-1 - TRBV5-1 CASSFWAGGRIYNEQFF TGCGCCAGCAGCTTTTGGGCCGGGGGGCGGATCTACAATGAGCAGTTCTTC
- TRBJ1-2 - TRBV7-2 CASSLPRQVGYGYTF TGTGCCAGCAGCCTTCCTCGACAGGTGGGCTATGGCTACACCTTC
- TRBJ2-5 - TRBV29-1 CSVEAGISFYYQETQYF TGCAGCGTTGAAGCGGGTATCAGTTTCTATTACCAAGAGACCCAGTACTTC
- TRBJ2-2 once TRBV6-5 CASSYAVRSNTGELFF TGTGCCAGCAGTTACGCTGTCAGGAGCAACACCGGGGAGCTGTTTTTT
TRBD2 TRBJ2-1 few TRBV2 CASSLAGSLSNEQFF TGTGCCAGCAGTTTAGCGGGGTCCCTTAGCAATGAGCAGTTCTTC
- TRBJ2-6 - TRBV7-2 CASSLKTINHPGANVLTF TGTGCCAGCAGCTTAAAGACGATTAACCATCCTGGGGCCAACGTCCTGACTTTC
- TRBJ2-3 once TRBV11-2 CASSLDRGDTQYF TGTGCCAGCAGCTTAGATCGCGGGGATACGCAGTATTTT
TRBD1 TRBJ2-2 - TRBV11-1 CASSLAPQGRLTGELFF TGTGCCAGCAGCTTAGCCCCACAGGGGAGATTGACCGGGGAGCTGTTTTTT
- TRBJ1-3 few TRBV7-2 CASSPTSGNTIYF TGTGCCAGCAGCCCGACATCTGGAAACACCATATATTTT
- TRBJ1-4 - TRBV27 CASSWRTHGEKLFF TGTGCCAGCAGTTGGAGAACCCACGGTGAAAAACTGTTTTTT
- TRBJ2-7 once TRBV19 CATQGERYYEQYF TGTGCCACCCAGGGAGAGCGATACTACGAGCAGTACTTC
- TRBJ2-5 - TRBV7-6 CASSFLAASQETQYF TGTGCCAGCAGCTTCCTGGCGGCATCGCAAGAGACCCAGTACTTC
- TRBJ1-1 - TRBV5-1 CASRPDQVLLNTEAFF TGCGCCAGCAGACCCGACCAGGTGCTATTGAACACTGAAGCTTTCTTT